This TCR beta chain was captured in a study of PD-L1 blockade in urothelial cancer (dated by TCRdb to about 2017). Study-wide context: All patients started therapy around 2014 and received atezolizumab 1,200 mg intravenously every 3 weeks. About 90% of the roughly 29 patients were identified as males with urothelial cancer of bladder origin, and a prior smoking history was reported by 18 of 29 patients. Patients had an ECOG performance status of 0 or 1 and had received between 0 and 3 prior chemotherapy regimens. Blood samples were analyzed at two time points: 3 weeks after treatment start (second dose) and 6 weeks after treatment start. Blood samples yielded a median of around 130,000 T cells and more than 75,000 unique TCRs, with median clonality around 0.083. The study, an exploratory multi-omic analysis, examined somatic, immune and clinical correlates of response to PD-L1 blockade with atezolizumab in urothelial cancer. Pretreatment tumor samples and matched peripheral blood, collected serially before and after atezolizumab treatment, underwent TCR sequencing. Progression-free survival longer than 6 months counted as durable clinical benefit, and TCR features were additionally tested against both progression-free and overall survival. In the same patients, whole exome sequencing and RNA sequencing of pretreatment tumors were performed in addition to TCR sequencing. Eight or nine patients reached durable clinical benefit, while some 21 patients did not. Pretreatment blood TCR-seq was available for 30 or so patients, at least one posttreatment blood collection was obtained for 25 or so patients, and tumor TCR-seq was available for 25 or so patients. The study at large found these results: At 3 weeks after the start of treatment, tumor-associated TCR clones in peripheral blood had expanded more in patients with durable benefit (n of about 20, p = 0.022). Because of the small sample size (n ≈ 28) and the many exploratory analyses performed, the results are intended to be regarded as hypothesis-generating. Improved progression-free and overall survival was associated with having pretreatment peripheral blood TCR clonality below the median.

CDR1 and CDR2 are read off the germline V gene (reference sequence) as PRHDT and FYEKMQ. Taken from cysteine to phenylalanine, the CDR3 has 20 residues. The read is trimmed to its CDR3 DNA, 60 bases read in frame from base 1. Trimming leaves V shorter by 5 bases and J shorter by 4 bases, with the junction holding 16 bases beyond the gene matches. The cohort included 25 to 35 patients with locally advanced or metastatic urothelial carcinoma who were treated at Memorial Sloan Kettering on a trial protocol. Peripheral blood mononuclear cells were collected pretreatment and during treatment, with between 1 and 8 total time points obtained per patient. The Qiagen DNeasy Blood extraction kit was used to purify genomic DNA from total PBMCs and tumor samples. PBMCs were collected pretreatment and during treatment, and were isolated and stored as previously described. Points on this clone: Its recognized antigen is unknown. Base-call qualities are not available, and no considerably larger clone is one nucleotide away.

Synthetic TCR analog templates were spiked into each PCR to estimate absolute template abundance from read counts. TCRbeta CDR3 regions were amplified from genomic DNA with bias-controlled V and J gene primers using the immunoSEQ assay. Sequencing of rearranged TCRbeta segments was performed at approximately 20X coverage. The study's processing was this. Clustering was used to correct sequencing errors, and CDR3s were annotated against IMGT so that V, D and J genes could be assigned. Downstream analyses used only productive TCRbeta rearrangements, leaving out any out-of-frame or stop-codon sequences. Clonality was computed as one minus Shannon entropy normalized by the log of the number of unique productive sequences. Fisher's exact test with Benjamini-Hochberg correction, using a cutoff of adjusted p below 0.01, was how clones that differed between time points or between blood and tumor were identified. TCRdb carries this immuneACCESS record with in-frame sequences only. Its versions omit some clonotypes, under half of them owing to an unresolved V gene in the studies checked, with the rest unexplained. V, J and clone size are taken as reported in that table, and D and trimming were inferred from the DNA itself. This sample holds tens of thousands of clones; nearly 85% were observed only once. The ten top clones hold about 5.3% of the sample.

This chain is built from TRBV13 and TRBJ2-3; 15 bases in the middle match TRBD2. The material was PBMCs, obtained around atezolizumab (anti-PD-L1) treatment. This clonotype was obtained from a man between 35 and 55 years old with urothelial cancer. DNA sequence: TGTGCCAGCAGCCTTTACGTCAGGACTAGCGGGAGGGCCGCTGCAGATACGCAGTATTTT. Its product reads: CASSLYVRTSGRAAADTQYF.